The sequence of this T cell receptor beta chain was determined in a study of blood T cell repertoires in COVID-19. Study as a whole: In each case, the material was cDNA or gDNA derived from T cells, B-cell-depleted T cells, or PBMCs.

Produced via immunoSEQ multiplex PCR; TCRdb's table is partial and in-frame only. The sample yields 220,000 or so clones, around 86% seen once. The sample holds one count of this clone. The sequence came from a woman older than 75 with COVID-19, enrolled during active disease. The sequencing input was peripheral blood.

The CDR3 region has the DNA TGTGCCAGCATGTTAGAGAGGAGTCTAGCTGGCAATGAGCAGTTCTTC. Protein product: CASMLERSLAGNEQFF. The chain carries TRBV27 and TRBJ2-1; D may be TRBD2 (5 bases). The V gene lost 7 bases and the J gene lost 6 bases, with 22 bases spanning the gap. The CDR3 has 16 residues. Germline V gives CDR1 MNHEY, CDR2 SMNVEV (reference sequence).